What follows is one TCR beta chain and its context. This record belongs to a study of OX40 agonist ivuxolimab in advanced cancers. TCRdb's copy holds only in-frame clones and misses some; the assay was immunoSEQ multiplex PCR. The sample has fewer than 35,000 clones; 89% are singletons. Autoimmune disease history or systemic immunosuppression disqualified patients. The receptor was isolated from an adult with an advanced solid tumor such as melanoma, head and neck, liver or kidney cancer. Material: CD4+ or CD8+ T cells sorted from blood, obtained in a trial of the OX40 agonist ivuxolimab.

CDR3: CASSSGASSYEQYF. The CDR3 nucleotides are TGTGCCAGCAGCTCAGGTGCTAGCTCCTACGAGCAGTACTTC. The rearrangement uses TRBV5-6 and TRBJ2-7; D not resolved. Looked up from germline, CDR1 is SGHDT and CDR2 is YYEEEE. The CDR3 totals 14 residues. The V end was cut by 3 bases, the J end by 0 bases, with 10 bases between.